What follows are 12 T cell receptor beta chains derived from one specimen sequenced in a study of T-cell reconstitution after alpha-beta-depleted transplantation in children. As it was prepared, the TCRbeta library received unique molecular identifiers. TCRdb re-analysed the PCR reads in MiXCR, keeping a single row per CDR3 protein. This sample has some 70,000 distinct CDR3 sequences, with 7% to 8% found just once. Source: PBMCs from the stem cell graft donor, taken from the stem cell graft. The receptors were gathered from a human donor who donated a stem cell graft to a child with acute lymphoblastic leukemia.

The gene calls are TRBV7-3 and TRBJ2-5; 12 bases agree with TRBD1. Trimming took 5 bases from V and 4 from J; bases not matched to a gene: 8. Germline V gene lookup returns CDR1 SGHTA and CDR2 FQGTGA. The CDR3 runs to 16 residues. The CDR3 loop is CASSTTGQGAVETQYF. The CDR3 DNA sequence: TGTGCCAGCAGCACAACGGGACAGGGGGCTGTAGAGACCCAGTACTTC. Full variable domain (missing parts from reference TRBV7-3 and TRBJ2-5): GAGVSQTPSNKVTEKGKYVELRCDPISGHTALYWYRQSLGQGPEFLIYFQGTGAADDSGLPNDRFFAVRPEGSVSTLKIQRTERGDSAVYLCASSTTGQGAVETQYFGPGTRLLVL.

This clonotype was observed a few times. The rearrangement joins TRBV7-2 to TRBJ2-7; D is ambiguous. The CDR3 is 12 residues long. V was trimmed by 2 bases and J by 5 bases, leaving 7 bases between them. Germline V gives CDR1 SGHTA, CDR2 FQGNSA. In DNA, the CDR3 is TGTGCCAGCAGCTTATCTTCGCACGAGCAGTACTTC. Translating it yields CASSLSSHEQYF.

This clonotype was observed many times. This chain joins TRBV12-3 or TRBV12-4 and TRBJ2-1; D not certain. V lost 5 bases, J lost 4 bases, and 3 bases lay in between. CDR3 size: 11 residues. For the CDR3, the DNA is TGTGCCAGCAGTAGATACAATGAGCAGTTCTTC. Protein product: CASSRYNEQFF.

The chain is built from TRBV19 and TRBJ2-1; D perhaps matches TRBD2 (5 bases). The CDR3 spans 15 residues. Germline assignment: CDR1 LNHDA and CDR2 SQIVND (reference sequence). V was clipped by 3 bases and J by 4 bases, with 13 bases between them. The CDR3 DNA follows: TGTGCCAGTAGTATCGCGAGGGCCTCTTACAATGAGCAGTTCTTC. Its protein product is CASSIARASYNEQFF.

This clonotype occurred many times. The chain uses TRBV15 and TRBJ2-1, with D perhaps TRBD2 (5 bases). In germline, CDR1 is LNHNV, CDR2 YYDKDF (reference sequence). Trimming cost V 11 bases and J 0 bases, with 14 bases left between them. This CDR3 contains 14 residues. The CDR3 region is CAASSRPSYNEQFF. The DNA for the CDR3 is TGTGCCGCCTCTAGCCGACCCTCCTACAATGAGCAGTTCTTC.

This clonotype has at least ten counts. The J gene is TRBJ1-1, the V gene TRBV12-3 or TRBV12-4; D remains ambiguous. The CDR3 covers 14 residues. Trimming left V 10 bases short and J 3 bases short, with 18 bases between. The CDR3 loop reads CATRYGRLDTEAFF. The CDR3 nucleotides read TGTGCCACACGGTACGGCAGGCTAGACACTGAAGCTTTCTTT.

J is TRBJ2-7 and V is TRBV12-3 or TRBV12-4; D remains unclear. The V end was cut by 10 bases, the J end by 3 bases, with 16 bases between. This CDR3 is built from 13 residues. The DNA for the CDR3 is TGTGCCATCTGTTATAGTGGGTTCTACGAGCAGTACTTC. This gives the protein CAICYSGFYEQYF.

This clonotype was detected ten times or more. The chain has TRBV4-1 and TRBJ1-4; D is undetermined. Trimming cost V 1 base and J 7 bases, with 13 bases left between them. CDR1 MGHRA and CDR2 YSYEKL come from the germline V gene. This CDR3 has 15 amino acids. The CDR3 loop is CASSQGGFEGEKLFF. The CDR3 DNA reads TGCGCCAGCAGCCAAGGCGGGTTTGAAGGTGAAAAACTGTTTTTT.

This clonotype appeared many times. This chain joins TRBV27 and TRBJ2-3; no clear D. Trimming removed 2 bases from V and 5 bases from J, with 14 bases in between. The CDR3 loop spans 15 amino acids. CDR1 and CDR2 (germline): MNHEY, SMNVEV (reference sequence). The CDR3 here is CASSLSVDPGDTQYF. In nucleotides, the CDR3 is TGTGCCAGCAGTTTAAGTGTGGACCCCGGAGATACGCAGTATTTT.

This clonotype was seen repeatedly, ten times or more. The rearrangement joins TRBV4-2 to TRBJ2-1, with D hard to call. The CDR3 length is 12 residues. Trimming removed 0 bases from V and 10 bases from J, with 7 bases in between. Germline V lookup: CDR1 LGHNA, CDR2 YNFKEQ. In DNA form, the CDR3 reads TGTGCCAGCAGCCAAGAGGCTTACGAGCAGTTCTTC. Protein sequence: CASSQEAYEQFF.

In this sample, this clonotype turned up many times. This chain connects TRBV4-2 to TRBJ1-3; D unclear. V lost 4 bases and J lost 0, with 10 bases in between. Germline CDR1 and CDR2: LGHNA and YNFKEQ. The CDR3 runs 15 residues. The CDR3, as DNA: TGTGCCAGCAGCCCGTACATTAGCTCTGGAAACACCATATATTTT. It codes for CASSPYISSGNTIYF.

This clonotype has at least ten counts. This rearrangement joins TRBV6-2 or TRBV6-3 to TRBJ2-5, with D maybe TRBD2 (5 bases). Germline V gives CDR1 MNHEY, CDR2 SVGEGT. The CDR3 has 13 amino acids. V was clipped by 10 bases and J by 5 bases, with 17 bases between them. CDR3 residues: CATSTGYGETQYF. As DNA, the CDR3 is TGTGCCACCTCAACGGGGTATGGGGAGACCCAGTACTTC.